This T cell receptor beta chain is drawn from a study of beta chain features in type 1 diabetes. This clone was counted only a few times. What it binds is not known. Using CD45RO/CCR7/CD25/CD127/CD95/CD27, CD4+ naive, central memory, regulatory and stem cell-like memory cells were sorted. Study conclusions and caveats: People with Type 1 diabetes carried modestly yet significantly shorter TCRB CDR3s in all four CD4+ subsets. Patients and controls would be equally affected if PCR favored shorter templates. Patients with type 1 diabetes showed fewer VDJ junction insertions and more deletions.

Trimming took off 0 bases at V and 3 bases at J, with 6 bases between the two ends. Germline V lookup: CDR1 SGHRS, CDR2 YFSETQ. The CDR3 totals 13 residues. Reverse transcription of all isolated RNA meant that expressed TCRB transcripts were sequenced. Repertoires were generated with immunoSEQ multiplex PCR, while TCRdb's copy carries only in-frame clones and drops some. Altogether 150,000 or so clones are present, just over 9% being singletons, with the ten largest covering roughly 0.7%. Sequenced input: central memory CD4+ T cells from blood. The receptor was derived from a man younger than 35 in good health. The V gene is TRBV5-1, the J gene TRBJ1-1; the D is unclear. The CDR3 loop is CASSLDGDTEAFF. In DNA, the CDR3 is TGCGCCAGCAGCTTGGACGGGGACACTGAAGCTTTCTTT.